These T cell receptor beta chains were read from a single sample in a study of blood T cell repertoires in COVID-19. Libraries were prepared by immunoSEQ multiplex PCR; TCRdb keeps only in-frame clonotypes and omits some of them. The profile shows around 120,000 clones, around 90% of them singletons. Sequencing was carried out using peripheral blood. These receptors originate from a woman aged 60-75 years with COVID-19, enrolled during active disease. Each CDR3 is given with its conserved first and last residue. Fields, in order: V gene, J gene, D gene, clone size, CDR3 DNA, CDR3 protein. The D gene is left open where the match is weak. Not all rows give a size; the values are once, few, many and, for expanded clones, a class.

TRBV6-2/TRBV6-3	TRBJ2-7	.	.	TGTGCCAGCAGTTACCCCGAGAGACAACCATCAGGCGACGAGCAGTACTTC	CASSYPERQPSGDEQYF
TRBV7-9	TRBJ1-2	TRBD1	few	TGTGCCAGCAGACCGGGACAGAAGTATGGCTACACCTTC	CASRPGQKYGYTF
TRBV7-9	TRBJ2-7	.	.	TGTGCCAGCAGCTTAAATGTGGCAGGGGGGTCCTACGAGCAGTACTTC	CASSLNVAGGSYEQYF
TRBV25-1	TRBJ2-5	.	.	TGTGCCAGCAGTGAATATAGCCGGGAGACCCAGTACTTC	CASSEYSRETQYF
TRBV19	TRBJ1-1	TRBD1	.	TGTGCCAGTAAGGACAGGGGAGCTGGAATGAACACTGAAGCTTTCTTT	CASKDRGAGMNTEAFF
TRBV7-2	TRBJ1-1	TRBD1	.	TGTGCCAGCAGCCAGGACAGGGACACTGAAGCTTTCTTT	CASSQDRDTEAFF
TRBV6-5	TRBJ1-1	TRBD1	.	TGTGCCGCAGTCTCGGGACAGGTTTTGGGCACTGAAGCTTTCTTT	CAAVSGQVLGTEAFF
TRBV5-4	TRBJ2-5	.	.	TGTGCCAGCAGCCCGGACTTGCCCGAAGAGACCCAGTACTTC	CASSPDLPEETQYF
TRBV11-3	TRBJ1-1	TRBD1	.	TGTGCCAGCAGCGGCGACCGAGGGGGCTCTGAAGCTTTCTTT	CASSGDRGGSEAFF
TRBV19	TRBJ2-1	TRBD2	.	TGTGCCAGTAGCCTCTTAGCGGGGGGGCCCTATGAGCAGTTCTTC	CASSLLAGGPYEQFF
TRBV6-5	TRBJ2-7	.	.	TGTGCCAGCAGTTATGCGTTTGAGGACGAGCAGTACTTC	CASSYAFEDEQYF
TRBV5-4	TRBJ2-5	.	.	TGTGCCAGCAGCTTGCGTGGCGGTGCGTACCAAGAGACCCAGTACTTC	CASSLRGGAYQETQYF
TRBV7-8	TRBJ2-7	.	.	TGTGCCAGCAGCTCCCGGGGAGAAGCGAGACCCTACGAGCAGTACTTC	CASSSRGEARPYEQYF
TRBV2	TRBJ2-2	.	.	TGTGCCAGCAGCGTTCGTGGAGCCGCGAACACCGGGGAGCTGTTTTTT	CASSVRGAANTGELFF
TRBV6-1	TRBJ1-2	.	once	TGTGCCAGCAGTGAAGTCAGGGAGGGTAGCTACACCTTC	CASSEVREGSYTF
TRBV7-2	TRBJ1-1	TRBD1	.	TGTGCCAGCAGCTCCCGGACAGGGAGCACTGAAGCTTTCTTT	CASSSRTGSTEAFF
TRBV18	TRBJ2-7	TRBD1	.	TGTGCCAGCTCACCGGGACAGGAGTCCTACGAGCAGTACTTC	CASSPGQESYEQYF